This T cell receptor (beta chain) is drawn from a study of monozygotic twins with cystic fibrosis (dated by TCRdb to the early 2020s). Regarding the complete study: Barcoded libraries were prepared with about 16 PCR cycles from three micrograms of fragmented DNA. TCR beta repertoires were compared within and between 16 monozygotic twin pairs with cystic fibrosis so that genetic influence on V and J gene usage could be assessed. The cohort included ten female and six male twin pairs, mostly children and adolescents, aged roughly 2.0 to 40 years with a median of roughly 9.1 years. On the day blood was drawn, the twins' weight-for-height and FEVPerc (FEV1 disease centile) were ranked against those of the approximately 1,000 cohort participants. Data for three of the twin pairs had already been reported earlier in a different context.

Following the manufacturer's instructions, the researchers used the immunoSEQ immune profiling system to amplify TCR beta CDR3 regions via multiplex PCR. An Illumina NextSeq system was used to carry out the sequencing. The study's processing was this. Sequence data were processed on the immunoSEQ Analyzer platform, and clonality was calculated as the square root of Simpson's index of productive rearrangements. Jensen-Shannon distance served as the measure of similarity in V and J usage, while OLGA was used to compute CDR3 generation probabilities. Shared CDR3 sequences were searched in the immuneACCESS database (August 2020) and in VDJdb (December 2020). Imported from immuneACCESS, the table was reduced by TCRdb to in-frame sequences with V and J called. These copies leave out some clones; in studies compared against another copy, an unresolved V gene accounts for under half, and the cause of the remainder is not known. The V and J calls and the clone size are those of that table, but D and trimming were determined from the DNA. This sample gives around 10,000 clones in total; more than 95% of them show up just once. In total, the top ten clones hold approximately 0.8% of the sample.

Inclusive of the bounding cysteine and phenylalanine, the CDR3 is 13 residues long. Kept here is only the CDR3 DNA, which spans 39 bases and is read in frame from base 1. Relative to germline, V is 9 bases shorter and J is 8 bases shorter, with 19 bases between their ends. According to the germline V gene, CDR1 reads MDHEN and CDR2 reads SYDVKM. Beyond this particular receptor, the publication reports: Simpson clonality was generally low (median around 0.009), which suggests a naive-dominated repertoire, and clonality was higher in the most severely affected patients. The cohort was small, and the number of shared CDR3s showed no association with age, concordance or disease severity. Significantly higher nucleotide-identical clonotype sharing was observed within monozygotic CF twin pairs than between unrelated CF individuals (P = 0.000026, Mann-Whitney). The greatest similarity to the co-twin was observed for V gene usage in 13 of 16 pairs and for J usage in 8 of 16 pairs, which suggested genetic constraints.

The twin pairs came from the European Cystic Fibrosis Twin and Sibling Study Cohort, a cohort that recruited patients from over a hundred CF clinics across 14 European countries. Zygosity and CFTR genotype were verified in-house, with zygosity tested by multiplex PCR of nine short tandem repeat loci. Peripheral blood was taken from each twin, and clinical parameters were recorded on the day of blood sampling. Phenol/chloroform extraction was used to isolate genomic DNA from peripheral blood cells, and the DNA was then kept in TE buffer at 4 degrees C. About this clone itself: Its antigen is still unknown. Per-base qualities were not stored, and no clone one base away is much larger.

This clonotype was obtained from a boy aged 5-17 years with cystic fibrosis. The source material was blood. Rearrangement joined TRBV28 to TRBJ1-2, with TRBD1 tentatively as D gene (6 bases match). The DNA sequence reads TGTGCCAGTCAGAACAGGGCTTTGGTAGGCTACACCTTC. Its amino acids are CASQNRALVGYTF.